The T cell receptor (beta chain) under discussion was sequenced for a study of T-cell memory formation after mild COVID-19. Study findings and constraints: The finding that pre-infection memory included some responding clones suggested that cross-reactive memory joined.

Only a few counts were recorded for this clonotype. Its cognate antigen is unknown. Trimming removed 2 bases at V and 7 bases at J, with 17 bases between. The CDR3 is 16 amino acids. TCRdb reprocessed the 5' RACE reads via MiXCR and lists one record per CDR3 protein. The sample yields 80,000 to 130,000 distinct CDR3 sequences, roughly 10% seen once. This TCR was sampled from a man aged 18-30 years who had mild COVID-19 (a few samples of this study predate the infection). Cell type and time point are not known. The sequenced material came from PBMCs or a T cell subset sorted from them (not recorded which). The chain combines TRBV12-3 or TRBV12-4 with TRBJ1-4; no clear D. The CDR3 spells CASSLNIADPPEKLFF. The CDR3 nucleotides read TGTGCCAGCAGTTTAAATATCGCCGACCCCCCTGAAAAACTGTTTTTT.